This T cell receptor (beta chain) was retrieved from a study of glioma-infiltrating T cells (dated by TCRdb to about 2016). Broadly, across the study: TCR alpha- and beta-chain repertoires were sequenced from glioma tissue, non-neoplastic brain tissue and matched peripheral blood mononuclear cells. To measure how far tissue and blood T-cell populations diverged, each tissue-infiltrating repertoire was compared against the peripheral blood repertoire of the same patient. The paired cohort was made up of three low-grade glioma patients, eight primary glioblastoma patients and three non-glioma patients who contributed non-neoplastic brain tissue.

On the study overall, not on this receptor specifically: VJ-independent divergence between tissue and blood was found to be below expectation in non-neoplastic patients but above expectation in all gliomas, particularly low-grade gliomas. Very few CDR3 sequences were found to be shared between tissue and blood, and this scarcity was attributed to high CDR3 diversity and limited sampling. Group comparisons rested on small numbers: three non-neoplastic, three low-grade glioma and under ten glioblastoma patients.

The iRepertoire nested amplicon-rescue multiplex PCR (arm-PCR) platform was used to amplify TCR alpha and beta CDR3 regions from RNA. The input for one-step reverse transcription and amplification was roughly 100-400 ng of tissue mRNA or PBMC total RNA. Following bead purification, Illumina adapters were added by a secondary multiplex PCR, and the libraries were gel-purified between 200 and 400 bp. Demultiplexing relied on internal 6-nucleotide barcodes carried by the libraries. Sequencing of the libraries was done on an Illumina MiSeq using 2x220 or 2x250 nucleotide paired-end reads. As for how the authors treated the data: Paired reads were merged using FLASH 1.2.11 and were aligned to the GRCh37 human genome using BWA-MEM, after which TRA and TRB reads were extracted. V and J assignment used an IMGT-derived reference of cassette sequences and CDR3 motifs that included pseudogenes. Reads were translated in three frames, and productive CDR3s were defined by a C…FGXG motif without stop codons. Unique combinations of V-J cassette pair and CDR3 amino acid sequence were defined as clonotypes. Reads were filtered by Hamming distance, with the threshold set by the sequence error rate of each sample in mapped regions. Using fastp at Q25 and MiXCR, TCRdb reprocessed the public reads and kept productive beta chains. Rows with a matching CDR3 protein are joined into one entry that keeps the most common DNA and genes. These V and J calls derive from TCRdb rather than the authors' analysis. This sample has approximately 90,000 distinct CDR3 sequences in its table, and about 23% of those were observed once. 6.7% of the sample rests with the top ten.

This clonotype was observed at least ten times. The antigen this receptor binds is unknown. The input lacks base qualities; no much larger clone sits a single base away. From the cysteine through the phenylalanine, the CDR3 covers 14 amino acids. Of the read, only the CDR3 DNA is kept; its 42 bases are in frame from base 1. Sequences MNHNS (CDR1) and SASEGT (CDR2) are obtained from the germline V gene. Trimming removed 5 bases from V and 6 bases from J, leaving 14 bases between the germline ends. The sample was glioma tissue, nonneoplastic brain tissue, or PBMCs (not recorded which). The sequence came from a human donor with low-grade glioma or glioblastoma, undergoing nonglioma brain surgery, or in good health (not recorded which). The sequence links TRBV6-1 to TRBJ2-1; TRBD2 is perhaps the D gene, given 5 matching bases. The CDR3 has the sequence CASSTDLAPNEQFF. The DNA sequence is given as TGTGCCAGCAGTACGGACCTAGCACCCAATGAGCAGTTCTTC.